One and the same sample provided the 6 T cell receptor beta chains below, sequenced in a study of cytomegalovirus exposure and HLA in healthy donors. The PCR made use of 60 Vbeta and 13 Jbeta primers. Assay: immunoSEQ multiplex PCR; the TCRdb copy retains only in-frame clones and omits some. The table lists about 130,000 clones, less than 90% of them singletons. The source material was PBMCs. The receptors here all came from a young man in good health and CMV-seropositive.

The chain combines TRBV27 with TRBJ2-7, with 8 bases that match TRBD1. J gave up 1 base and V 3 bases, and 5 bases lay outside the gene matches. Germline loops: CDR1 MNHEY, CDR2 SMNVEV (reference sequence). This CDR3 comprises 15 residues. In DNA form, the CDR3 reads TGTGCCAGCAGTTTTCAGGGGGCTGGGTCCTACGAGCAGTACTTC. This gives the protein CASSFQGAGSYEQYF.

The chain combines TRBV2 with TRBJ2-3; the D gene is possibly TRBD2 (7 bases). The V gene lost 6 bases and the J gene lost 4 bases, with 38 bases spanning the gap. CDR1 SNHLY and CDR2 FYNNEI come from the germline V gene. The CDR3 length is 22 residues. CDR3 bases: TGTGCCAGCAGGGGCGCTGGATGGGCAGAACGCGAAGGGGCGGGGGCTCCAGATACGCAGTATTTT. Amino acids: CASRGAGWAEREGAGAPDTQYF.

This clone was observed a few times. CDR3 DNA: TGTGCCTGGAGTGTCGCAGGGGGGAACACTGAAGCTTTCTTT. It yields the protein CAWSVAGGNTEAFF. V gene TRBV30 combines with J gene TRBJ1-1; 7 positions match TRBD1. With 0 bases clipped from V and 1 base from J, the junction kept 2 bases outside the gene matches. The CDR3 loop spans 14 amino acids. The V gene's germline CDR1 is GTSNPN and CDR2 SVGIG (reference sequence).

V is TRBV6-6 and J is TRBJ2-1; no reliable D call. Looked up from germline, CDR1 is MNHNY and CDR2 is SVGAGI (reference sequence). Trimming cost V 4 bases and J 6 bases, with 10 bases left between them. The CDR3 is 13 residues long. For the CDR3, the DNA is TGTGCCAGCAGTTCCAACCCCGGCAATGAGCAGTTCTTC. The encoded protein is CASSSNPGNEQFF.

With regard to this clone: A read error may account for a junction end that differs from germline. The CDR3 nucleotides read TGTTCCAGCACCCAAAGCAGGGTAGGGGACACTGAAGCTTTCTTT. This gives the protein CSSTQSRVGDTEAFF. The V call is TRBV7-9, the J call TRBJ1-1; possible D gene TRBD1, 5 bases. This CDR3 has 15 amino acids. CDR1 and CDR2 from the germline V gene are SEHNR and FQNEAQ (reference sequence).

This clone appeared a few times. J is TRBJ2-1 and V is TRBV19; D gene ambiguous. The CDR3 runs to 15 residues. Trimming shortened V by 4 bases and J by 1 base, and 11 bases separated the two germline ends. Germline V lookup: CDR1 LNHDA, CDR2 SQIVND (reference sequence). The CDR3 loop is CASSTPTRSYNEQFF. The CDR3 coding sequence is TGTGCCAGTAGTACACCGACACGTTCCTACAATGAGCAGTTCTTC.